These 17 T cell receptor beta chains share one sample of origin, sequenced in a study of blood T cell repertoires in COVID-19. Here immunoSEQ multiplex PCR was the method, and the copy in TCRdb shows in-frame clones only, minus some. Among 450,000 or so clones listed, around 90% were seen once. Sequenced sample: PBMCs or T cells enriched from blood (not recorded which). These receptor sequences come from a man aged 18 to 35 who had recovered from COVID-19.

The rearrangement uses TRBV4-1 and TRBJ2-2; 12 bases are a match to TRBD2. Germline V gene data show CDR1 as MGHRA and CDR2 as YSYEKL. The CDR3 runs to 17 residues. V dropped 5 bases and J dropped 3; count of bases not matched to a gene: 7. The CDR3 nucleotides are TGCGCCAGCAGCACGACTAGCGGGAGTGGTGACACCGGGGAGCTGTTTTTT. Protein: CASSTTSGSGDTGELFF.

The chain combines TRBV25-1 with TRBJ2-7; possibly TRBD1 for D (6 bases). This CDR3 spans 15 amino acids. CDR1 and CDR2 from the germline V gene are MGHDK and SYGVNS. V lost 2 bases to trimming and J lost 7 bases, with 18 bases between them. DNA of the CDR3: TGTGCCAGCAGTGAAGCACAGGGAATGGGCATGGAGCAGTACTTC. Encoded protein: CASSEAQGMGMEQYF.

The chain links TRBV27 to TRBJ1-1, with 8 nucleotides matching TRBD1. V was pared by 6 bases and J by 4 bases, with 7 bases of the junction left unmatched. The V gene's germline CDR1 is MNHEY and CDR2 SMNVEV (reference sequence). The CDR3 loop spans 14 amino acids. The CDR3 coding sequence is TGTGCCAGCAGCTCATGGACAGGGAGCACTGAAGCTTTCTTT. This encodes CASSSWTGSTEAFF.

This chain connects TRBV29-1 to TRBJ2-6, with 13 bases fitting TRBD2. The CDR3 runs 16 residues. The junction had 3 bases not matched to a gene; V was cut back by 5 bases and J by 2 bases. Germline CDR1 SQVTM, CDR2 ANQGSEA. For the CDR3, the DNA is TGCAGCGTTTGGACTAGCGGGAGTCCTGGGGCCAACGTCCTGACTTTC. Translation gives CSVWTSGSPGANVLTF.

This clone turned up a few times. The chain joins TRBV18 to TRBJ1-1; no definite D call. Germline assignment: CDR1 KGHSH and CDR2 LQKENI. The CDR3 has 13 amino acids. V shed 3 bases and J shed 1 base, with 6 bases lying between them. In nucleotides, the CDR3 is TGTGCCAGCTCACCCCCGGGGAACACTGAAGCTTTCTTT. Protein sequence: CASSPPGNTEAFF. Full variable domain (remainder filled in from reference TRBV18 and TRBJ1-1): NAGVMQNPRHLVRRRGQEARLRCSPMKGHSHVYWYRQLPEEGLKFMVYLQKENIIDESGMPKERFSAEFPKEGPSILRIQQVVRGDSAAYFCASSPPGNTEAFFGQGTRLTVV.

In DNA form, the CDR3 reads TGTGCCAGTAGTCACATAGACAGGCGGCTTGAAGCTTTCTTT. This encodes CASSHIDRRLEAFF. The genes are TRBV19 and TRBJ1-1; tentative D call: TRBD1 (6 bases). Germline V lookup: CDR1 LNHDA, CDR2 SQIVND (reference sequence). This CDR3 spans 14 amino acids. With 5 bases removed from V and 7 bases from J, the gap between germline ends came to 17 bases. The variable domain in full, with the rest retrieved from reference TRBV19 and TRBJ1-1, is DGGITQSPKYLFRKEGQNVTLSCEQNLNHDAMYWYRQDPGQGLRLIYYSQIVNDFQKGDIAEGYSVSREKKESFPLTVTSAQKNPTAFYLCASSHIDRRLEAFFGQGTRLTVV.

The chain combines TRBV10-1 with TRBJ2-7; 12 bases are shared with TRBD2. Germline V gene sequence: CDR1 WNHNN, CDR2 SYGVQD (reference sequence). The CDR3 covers 13 residues. Germline trimming cut 9 bases from V and 2 bases from J; bases unmatched to any gene: 2. CDR3 loop: CARTSGRAYEQYF. In nucleotides, the CDR3 is TGCGCCAGGACTAGCGGGAGAGCCTACGAGCAGTACTTC.

The chain links TRBV5-1 to TRBJ2-7; tentatively, D is TRBD2 (5 bases). There are 16 residues in the CDR3. CDR1 is SGHRS, CDR2 YFSETQ, per germline. V lost 0 bases, J lost 0 bases, and 13 bases lay in between. The CDR3 here is CASSLGRLGSSYEQYF. The CDR3 DNA reads TGCGCCAGCAGCTTGGGCCGGCTGGGGAGCTCCTACGAGCAGTACTTC.

This sequence joins TRBV24-1 and TRBJ1-5; 7 bases agree with TRBD1. Germline V CDR1 and CDR2: KGHDR, SFDVKD. The CDR3 runs 16 residues. Unmatched junction bases numbered 10, after V lost 5 bases and J lost 4 bases. In DNA form, the CDR3 reads TGTGCCACCAGTGCCACAGGGGACAGTCGGAATCAGCCCCAGCATTTT. This sequence encodes CATSATGDSRNQPQHF.

A remark on this clone: Other DNA variants within this sample encode the same CDR3. This chain links TRBV5-1 with TRBJ1-1; D may be TRBD1 (6 bases). V was cut by 3 bases and J by 8 bases, with 14 bases left in between. The CDR3 length is 13 residues. The germline V gene encodes CDR1 SGHRS and CDR2 YFSETQ. Written as DNA, the CDR3 is TGCGCCAGCAGCTCGGAATCCGGGACAGAAGCTTTCTTT. It encodes CASSSESGTEAFF.

This chain links TRBV2 with TRBJ1-1, with 7 positions matching TRBD1. Trimming removed 8 bases from V and 6 bases from J; junction bases left unmatched: 15. This CDR3 comprises 15 residues. Per germline, CDR1 SNHLY and CDR2 FYNNEI. The CDR3 sequence: CASGRGGASTAEAFF. The CDR3 DNA sequence: TGTGCCAGCGGAAGAGGGGGCGCATCGACGGCTGAAGCTTTCTTT.

As regards this clone: Other DNA sequences from this sample encode an identical CDR3 as well. The gene calls are TRBV19 and TRBJ1-4; no firm D call. V was pared by 2 bases and J by 0 bases, with 4 bases between. The CDR3 is made up of 14 amino acids. The germline V gene has CDR1 LNHDA and CDR2 SQIVND (reference sequence). The CDR3 loop reads CASSITATNEKLFF. The DNA for the CDR3 is TGTGCCAGTAGTATAACAGCAACTAATGAAAAACTGTTTTTT.

This clone was seen just once. J is TRBJ2-7 and V is TRBV2, with 9 bases that match TRBD1. V shed 10 bases, J shed 2 bases, and the junction held 12 bases outside the gene matches. Germline V gives CDR1 SNHLY, CDR2 FYNNEI. There are 15 residues in the CDR3. CDR3 nucleotide sequence: TGTGCCACGATCTCCTCCGGGACAGGGACCTACGAGCAGTACTTC. The encoded protein is CATISSGTGTYEQYF. The full variable domain, in which reference TRBV2 and TRBJ2-7 provide the parts outside the CDR3, is EPEVTQTPSHQVTQMGQEVILRCVPISNHLYFYWYRQILGQKVEFLVSFYNNEISEKSEIFDDQFSVERPDGSNFTLKIRSTKLEDSAMYFCATISSGTGTYEQYFGPGTRLTVT.

The rearrangement links TRBV5-4 to TRBJ2-1, with 8 bases that match TRBD1. V trimming: 5 bases; J trimming: 10 bases; junction bases outside the gene matches: 14. The CDR3 runs to 15 residues. Germline V CDR1 and CDR2: SGHNT, YYREEE (reference sequence). The CDR3 bases are TGTGCCAGCAGTTGGCAGGGGGCCGGGGCTCTGGAGCAGTTCTTC. It specifies CASSWQGAGALEQFF.

The rearrangement uses TRBV6-5 and TRBJ1-3; 7 nucleotides line up with TRBD1. The CDR3 is made up of 14 amino acids. The germline gives CDR1 MNHEY, CDR2 SVGAGI. The junction had 4 bases not matched to a gene; V was cut back by 6 bases and J by 2 bases. CDR3 loop: CASSPTGPGNTIYF. As DNA, the CDR3 is TGTGCCAGCAGCCCGACAGGGCCTGGAAACACCATATATTTT.

This chain connects TRBV11-3 to TRBJ2-5; TRBD2 matches at 7 bases. V lost 0 bases to trimming and J lost 4 bases; unmatched junction nucleotides: 5. The CDR3 has 15 amino acids. Germline V lookup: CDR1 SGHNT, CDR2 YENEEA. The CDR3 sequence: CASSLEGGRGETQYF. The CDR3 DNA reads TGTGCCAGCAGCTTAGAGGGCGGGAGAGGAGAGACCCAGTACTTC.

This clone was detected once. The chain links TRBV30 to TRBJ1-5, with D unresolved. CDR1 and CDR2 (germline): GTSNPN, SVGIG (reference sequence). The CDR3 extends over 13 amino acids. V dropped 2 bases and J dropped 2 bases, with 7 bases sitting between them. CDR3 DNA: TGTGCCTGGAGTTCAACAGGCAATCAGCCCCAGCATTTT. Protein product: CAWSSTGNQPQHF.